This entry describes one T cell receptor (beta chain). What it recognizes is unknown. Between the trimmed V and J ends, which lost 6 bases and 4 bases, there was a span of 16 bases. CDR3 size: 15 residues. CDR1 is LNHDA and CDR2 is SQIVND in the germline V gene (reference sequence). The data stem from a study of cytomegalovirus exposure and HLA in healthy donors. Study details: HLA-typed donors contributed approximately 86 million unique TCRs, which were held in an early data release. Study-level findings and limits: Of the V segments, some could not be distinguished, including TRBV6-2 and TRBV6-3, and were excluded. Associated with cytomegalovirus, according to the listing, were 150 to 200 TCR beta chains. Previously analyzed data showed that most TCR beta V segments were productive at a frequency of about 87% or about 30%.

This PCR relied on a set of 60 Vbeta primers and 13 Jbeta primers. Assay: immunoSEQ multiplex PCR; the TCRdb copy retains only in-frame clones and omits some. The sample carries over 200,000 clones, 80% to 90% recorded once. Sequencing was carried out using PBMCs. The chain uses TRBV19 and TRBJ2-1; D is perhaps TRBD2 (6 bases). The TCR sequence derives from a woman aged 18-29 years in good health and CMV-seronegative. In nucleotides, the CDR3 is TGTGCCAGTAGGGGACTGCTTTTATCTTACAATGAGCAGTTCTTC. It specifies CASRGLLLSYNEQFF.